Below, one TCR beta chain is given with its context. The CDR3 consists of 13 residues. Germline CDR1 reads SNHLY; CDR2 reads FYNNEI. Trimming removed 0 bases at V and 7 bases at J, with 9 bases between. This sample is drawn from a study of cytomegalovirus exposure and HLA in healthy donors. In the PCR, 60 Vbeta and 13 Jbeta primers were used. Libraries were prepared by immunoSEQ multiplex PCR; TCRdb keeps only in-frame clonotypes and omits some of them. The table has approximately 85,000 clones, about 80% seen once. V is TRBV2 and J is TRBJ1-1; no reliable D call. The receptor's source is a man aged 25 to 40 in good health and CMV-seronegative. Sequencing was performed on PBMCs. CDR3 sequence reads: CASSEARTIEAFF. The CDR3 nucleotides are TGTGCCAGCAGTGAAGCGCGAACGATTGAAGCTTTCTTT. Complete variable domain (other parts from reference TRBV2 and TRBJ1-1): EPEVTQTPSHQVTQMGQEVILRCVPISNHLYFYWYRQILGQKVEFLVSFYNNEISEKSEIFDDQFSVERPDGSNFTLKIRSTKLEDSAMYFCASSEARTIEAFFGQGTRLTVV.